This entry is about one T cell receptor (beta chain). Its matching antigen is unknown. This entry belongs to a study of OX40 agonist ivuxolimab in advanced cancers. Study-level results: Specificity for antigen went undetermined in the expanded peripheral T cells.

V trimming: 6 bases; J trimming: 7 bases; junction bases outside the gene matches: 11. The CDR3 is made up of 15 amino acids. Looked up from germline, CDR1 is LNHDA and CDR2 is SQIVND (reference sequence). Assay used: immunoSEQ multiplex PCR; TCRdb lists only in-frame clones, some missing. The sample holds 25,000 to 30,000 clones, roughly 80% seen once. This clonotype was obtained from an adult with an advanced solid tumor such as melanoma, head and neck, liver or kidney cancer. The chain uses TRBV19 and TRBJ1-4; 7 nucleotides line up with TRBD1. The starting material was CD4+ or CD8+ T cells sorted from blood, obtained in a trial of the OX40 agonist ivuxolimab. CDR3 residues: CASSTGVSLREKLFF. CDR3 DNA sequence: TGTGCCAGTAGCACAGGGGTATCACTCCGTGAAAAACTGTTTTTT.